Listed below are T cell receptor beta chains from one sample, sequenced in a study of T cell responses to AZD1222 COVID-19 vaccine. The data were produced by immunoSEQ multiplex PCR, yet TCRdb's version contains in-frame clones alone and is incomplete. The top ten clones hold 6.9% of a sample with about 130,000 clones, around nine tenths of them seen once. The sequenced sample was peripheral blood, obtained on day 0 of AZD1222 vaccination. These receptors were collected from an adult in good health. The CDR3 runs from the conserved cysteine through the conserved F or W. D genes are given only for firm matches. Size is omitted from some rows. Given values are once, few, many or a class for expanded clones.

j_gene: TRBJ1-5; v_gene: TRBV27; d_gene: NA; abundance: NA; CDR3nt: TGTGCCAGCAGTTTTACAAATAGCAATCAGCCCCAGCATTTT; CDR3aa: CASSFTNSNQPQHF
j_gene: TRBJ2-2; v_gene: TRBV18; d_gene: NA; abundance: NA; CDR3nt: TGTGCCAGCTCACCACCCAATCAGGGACACCGGGAGCTGTTTTTT; CDR3aa: CASSPPNQGHRELFF
j_gene: TRBJ2-5; v_gene: TRBV6-5; d_gene: TRBD2; abundance: NA; CDR3nt: TGTGCCAGCAGTCAGGGACTAGCGGGGAGGGAGACCCAGTACTTC; CDR3aa: CASSQGLAGRETQYF
j_gene: TRBJ2-7; v_gene: TRBV7-9; d_gene: NA; abundance: NA; CDR3nt: TGTGCCAGCAGAACTAGTATAGCGGCCGAGCAGTACTTC; CDR3aa: CASRTSIAAEQYF
j_gene: TRBJ2-5; v_gene: TRBV4-1; d_gene: NA; abundance: NA; CDR3nt: TGCGCCAGCAGCCCTACCGACAGTGACCAAGAGACCCAGTACTTC; CDR3aa: CASSPTDSDQETQYF
j_gene: TRBJ1-1; v_gene: TRBV4-2; d_gene: TRBD1; abundance: NA; CDR3nt: TGTGCCAGCAGCCAGGGACAGGGGCGTGTAATGACTGAAGCTTTCTTT; CDR3aa: CASSQGQGRVMTEAFF
j_gene: TRBJ1-2; v_gene: TRBV28; d_gene: TRBD1; abundance: NA; CDR3nt: TGTGCCAGCAGTGAACCCGGGACAGGTCACGATGGCTACACCTTC; CDR3aa: CASSEPGTGHDGYTF
j_gene: TRBJ1-2; v_gene: TRBV19; d_gene: TRBD1; abundance: NA; CDR3nt: TGTGCCAGTAGTCCCTCGAAAACAGGGGGCATTGGCTACACCTTC; CDR3aa: CASSPSKTGGIGYTF
j_gene: TRBJ1-6; v_gene: TRBV11-2; d_gene: TRBD1; abundance: NA; CDR3nt: TGTGCCAGCAGCCCTCGCACCTGGACAGGGGGGAATTCACCCCTCCACTTT; CDR3aa: CASSPRTWTGGNSPLHF
j_gene: TRBJ2-1; v_gene: TRBV6-4; d_gene: NA; abundance: NA; CDR3nt: TGTGCCAGCAGTGATGGCAGGGGGGGGGATGAGCAGTTCTTC; CDR3aa: CASSDGRGGDEQFF
j_gene: TRBJ2-3; v_gene: TRBV6-5; d_gene: NA; abundance: NA; CDR3nt: TGTGCCAGTAAATCAGAGGATACGCAGTATTTT; CDR3aa: CASKSEDTQYF
j_gene: TRBJ1-5; v_gene: TRBV28; d_gene: NA; abundance: once; CDR3nt: TGTGCCAGCAGCCCTTATGGGTGGGAAAGGGGGTATCAGCCCCAGCATTTT; CDR3aa: CASSPYGWERGYQPQHF
j_gene: TRBJ1-4; v_gene: TRBV2; d_gene: TRBD1; abundance: NA; CDR3nt: TGTGCCAGCAGGGAACAGGGGGCAAGTGAAAAACTGTTTTTT; CDR3aa: CASREQGASEKLFF
j_gene: TRBJ1-5; v_gene: TRBV28; d_gene: TRBD1; abundance: NA; CDR3nt: TGTGCCAGCTCTATCAGGGGGCTATTTCAGCCCCAGCATTTT; CDR3aa: CASSIRGLFQPQHF
j_gene: TRBJ1-2; v_gene: TRBV10-2; d_gene: NA; abundance: NA; CDR3nt: TGCGCCACTCAGGACACCACGTATGGCTACACCTTC; CDR3aa: CATQDTTYGYTF
j_gene: TRBJ1-4; v_gene: TRBV28; d_gene: NA; abundance: once; CDR3nt: TGTGCCAGCAGACCCGACAGTGAAAAACTGTTTTTT; CDR3aa: CASRPDSEKLFF
j_gene: TRBJ2-7; v_gene: TRBV13; d_gene: NA; abundance: NA; CDR3nt: TGTGCCAGCAGCCCCCGCAGGGAAAATAAGAACGAGCAGTACTTC; CDR3aa: CASSPRRENKNEQYF
j_gene: TRBJ2-1; v_gene: TRBV27; d_gene: TRBD2; abundance: NA; CDR3nt: TGTGCCAGCAGTTTGGGTCTAGCGGGGTGGAATGAGCAGTTCTTC; CDR3aa: CASSLGLAGWNEQFF
j_gene: TRBJ1-6; v_gene: TRBV9; d_gene: NA; abundance: once; CDR3nt: TGTGCCAGCAGTAGGTTCTCGGGAGTGAGTAATTCACCCCTCCACTTT; CDR3aa: CASSRFSGVSNSPLHF
j_gene: TRBJ1-4; v_gene: TRBV7-2; d_gene: NA; abundance: NA; CDR3nt: TGTGCCAGCAGCAGAAGGGGGGGAGTTAATGAAAAACTGTTTTTT; CDR3aa: CASSRRGGVNEKLFF
j_gene: TRBJ2-1; v_gene: TRBV6-6; d_gene: TRBD1; abundance: NA; CDR3nt: TGTGCCAGCAGCACCGGGACAGGGGCCCACAATGAGCAGTTCTTC; CDR3aa: CASSTGTGAHNEQFF
j_gene: TRBJ1-2; v_gene: TRBV2; d_gene: NA; abundance: NA; CDR3nt: TGTGCCAGCTCGACAGGCTTAACCTATGGCTACACCTTC; CDR3aa: CASSTGLTYGYTF
j_gene: TRBJ2-3; v_gene: TRBV5-4; d_gene: NA; abundance: NA; CDR3nt: TGTGCCAGCAGCTTGGCTTTATCGGGGGTTCAAGATACGCAGTATTTT; CDR3aa: CASSLALSGVQDTQYF
j_gene: TRBJ1-1; v_gene: TRBV30; d_gene: NA; abundance: NA; CDR3nt: TGTGCCTGGAGTGCAGTGCGCCCTGAAGCTTTCTTT; CDR3aa: CAWSAVRPEAFF
j_gene: TRBJ2-7; v_gene: TRBV7-9; d_gene: NA; abundance: NA; CDR3nt: TGTGCCAGCAGTCCCGGACCCCACAGGGACGAGCAGTACTTC; CDR3aa: CASSPGPHRDEQYF